This T cell receptor (beta chain) was recovered during a study of response to subunit inactivated influenza vaccine. The CDR3 runs 16 residues. Looked up from germline, CDR1 is MNHEY and CDR2 is SMNVEV (reference sequence). As regards this clonotype: At one of its ends the junction is not consistent with the germline gene, which may arise from a read error.

TCRdb re-called the RT-PCR reads with MiXCR, one entry per CDR3 protein. In the table there are some 570,000 distinct CDR3 sequences, about 11% of which are singletons. This same sample was also part of a study on T cells expressing NK-cell markers. Per that study: What made the TCR beta cDNA was 5'RACE template switching with UMIs. It was from sorted CD3+CD56+NKG2C+, CD3+CD56+NKG2C- and CD3+CD56-NKG2C+ T cells that TCR beta repertoires came. Seven HCMV-seropositive donors and one seronegative donor made up the eight sequenced donors. Sorting was limited to alpha-beta TCR-expressing T cells with an anti-gamma-delta TCR antibody in several experiments. Also leading the CD3+CD56-NKG2C+ fraction in several donors were these clonotypes.

V is TRBV27 and J is TRBJ2-1; 12 bases are shared with TRBD2. The material was PBMCs from blood, obtained on the day of vaccination. The sequence derives from a man aged 50 to 60 who received an inactivated influenza vaccine. As DNA, the CDR3 is TGTGCCAGCCGGGGACTAGCGGGTGACTCCCACAATGAGCAGTTCTTC. The encoded protein is CASRGLAGDSHNEQFF.